Reported below is one T cell receptor beta chain. Its antigen is not yet known. The CDR3 numbers 15 residues from cysteine through phenylalanine. A DNA sequence was not provided. In the germline V gene (reference sequence), CDR1 corresponds to LNHDA and CDR2 to SQIVND. From each donor, a roughly 2.5 ml peripheral blood sample was collected into PAXgene tubes and kept at -80 degrees C. Without any T cell sorting, total RNA was extracted from whole blood using the PAXgene blood miRNA kit on an automated QIAcube. Peripheral blood from monozygotic twin pairs who were concordant or discordant for inflammatory bowel disease underwent deep TCRalpha and TCRbeta repertoire profiling using unique molecular barcoding. Smoking habits were recorded for all twin pairs, and individuals were classified as current, former or never smokers. The sample comes from a study of monozygotic twins with inflammatory bowel disease (dated by TCRdb to between 2017 and 2020). Background on the whole study: The full study comprised 28 monozygotic twin pairs: nine German pairs (four IBD-concordant, five IBD-discordant) and 19 IBD-discordant Danish pairs. The search for disease-associated traits relied mainly on comparing, within discordant pairs, IBD patients with their genetically identical healthy co-twins. Each individual had, on average, about 151 000 unique TCRalpha sequences and 181 000 unique TCRbeta sequences available for analysis.

Library prep was done by 5' RACE. The input for every TCR library was roughly 3,300 ng of total RNA. For each sample, cDNA synthesis was carried out in eight separate reactions using SMARTScribe reverse transcriptase. Unique molecular identifiers containing a 6-nucleotide sample barcode were introduced through template switching during cDNA synthesis. Amplification of TCRalpha and TCRbeta cDNA involved two nested PCRs of about 15 and 9 cycles, and each PCR was followed by bead purification. Before amplification, cDNA was treated with uracil DNA-glycosylase and purified using the QIAquick PCR purification kit. The second PCR added Illumina TruSeq-compatible adapters along with sample-specific barcodes. Library quality and concentration were checked on TapeStation and Qubit, and libraries were pooled at 4.5 to 5.5 ng each. Sequencing of pooled libraries was carried out on an Illumina HiSeq2500 single-index Rapid Run using 2 x 100 bp reads and custom sequencing primers. The original pipeline was this. UMI-based consensus assembly with MiGEC version 1.2.6 was used to correct PCR and sequencing errors. V(D)J alignment, clonotype assembly and CDR3 extraction were performed with MiXCR version 2.1.1. To normalise gene usage, clonotype sharing and MAIT/NKT TCR abundance, the analysis used the top 1000, 10 000 and 20 000 clonotypes per sample. After downsampling to 27 000 UMIs, diversity was calculated as the inverse Simpson index using the vegan R package. Paired Mann-Whitney U tests were applied to discordant twin pairs, with Benjamini-Hochberg correction for multiple testing. TCRdb reprocessed the reads, and each CDR3 protein sequence is entered once, without DNA. The V and J calls and clone size come from TCRdb's table, not from the authors' own analysis. For this sample, the table gives around 380,000 distinct CDR3 sequences. Under 3% of the sample goes to the ten largest clones.

Broad study findings and their caveats: Fewer clonotypes were shared with other individuals by IBD patients than by healthy twins, most markedly in patients showing signs of disease activity. Repertoire similarity did not differ between concordant and discordant twins, which could be due to limited statistical power. Measured by the inverse Simpson index, TCRbeta repertoire diversity was lower in IBD patients than in their healthy co-twins. The analysis was unable to tell different T cell subtypes apart. No single strong signal or clonotype linked to IBD turned up in the results, so the idea that one exists was not supported. Because patients received different immunosuppressive treatments, the repertoires may have picked up extra background noise and variability between individuals.

The sequenced sample was blood. This TCR was recovered from a human donor with ulcerative colitis or Crohn's disease, or a healthy co-twin of an affected twin (not recorded which). The V gene is TRBV19 and the J gene is TRBJ1-2; lacking DNA, the TRBD1 call made by TCRdb goes unchecked. The CDR3: CASSVEGKSNYGYTF.